The T cell receptor (beta chain) under discussion was sequenced for a study of Ad26.COV2.S vaccination and SARS-CoV-2 variants. Study context: Dosing was one shot or two shots 56 days apart.

Trimming cost V 3 bases and J 0 bases, with 12 bases left between them. The CDR3 spans 15 residues. Germline CDR1 reads SGHNT; CDR2 reads YYREEE (reference sequence). Treatment meaning: about 20 received Ad26.COV2.S at low or high dose, single or two shots; roughly five received placebo; per-sample allocation not given. Material that was analyzed had been drawn on day 63 after the first vaccine or placebo injection. Libraries were prepared by immunoSEQ multiplex PCR; TCRdb keeps only in-frame clonotypes and omits some of them. The sample consists of roughly 420,000 clones, about 88% of them appearing once.

This receptor was obtained from a person between 18 and 60 years old who received the Ad26.COV2.S COVID-19 vaccine or a placebo. Sequenced material: peripheral blood, taken in a trial of Ad26.COV2.S vaccine versus placebo. This chain links TRBV5-4 with TRBJ1-1, with D possibly matching TRBD1 (5 bases). The CDR3 DNA follows: TGTGCCAGCAGCTCACCGGGACCCCTGAACACTGAAGCTTTCTTT. Translated, it gives CASSSPGPLNTEAFF.